This entry features one TCR beta chain sequence. The antigen is not known. Autoimmune disease history or systemic immunosuppression barred patients. The data were obtained in a study of OX40 agonist ivuxolimab in advanced cancers. Study-level background: Patient treatment consisted of intravenous ivuxolimab administration every 2 weeks at 0.01 to 10 mg/kg. At 75% to 90% male, the cohort had a mean age of 60 years, ranging from roughly 20 to 85.

The data were produced by immunoSEQ multiplex PCR, yet TCRdb's version contains in-frame clones alone and is incomplete. The profile covers about 59,000 clones, with approximately 87% appearing a single time and around 0.4% taken by the ten largest. Trimming took off 4 bases at V and 0 bases at J, with 6 bases between the two ends. CDR3 length: 13 residues. Germline CDR1 reads WNHNN; CDR2 reads SYGVQD (reference sequence). Study-wide findings and caveats: Certain nonresponding patients likewise had low normalized T-cell clonal expansion.

Sequenced here: CD4+ or CD8+ T cells sorted from blood, sampled in a trial of the OX40 agonist ivuxolimab. The TCR originated in an adult with an advanced solid tumor such as melanoma, head and neck, liver or kidney cancer. The J gene is TRBJ1-1, the V gene TRBV10-1, with no clear D. In DNA form, the CDR3 reads TGCGCCAGCAGTGGCCGGCTGAACACTGAAGCTTTCTTT. Translating gives CASSGRLNTEAFF.